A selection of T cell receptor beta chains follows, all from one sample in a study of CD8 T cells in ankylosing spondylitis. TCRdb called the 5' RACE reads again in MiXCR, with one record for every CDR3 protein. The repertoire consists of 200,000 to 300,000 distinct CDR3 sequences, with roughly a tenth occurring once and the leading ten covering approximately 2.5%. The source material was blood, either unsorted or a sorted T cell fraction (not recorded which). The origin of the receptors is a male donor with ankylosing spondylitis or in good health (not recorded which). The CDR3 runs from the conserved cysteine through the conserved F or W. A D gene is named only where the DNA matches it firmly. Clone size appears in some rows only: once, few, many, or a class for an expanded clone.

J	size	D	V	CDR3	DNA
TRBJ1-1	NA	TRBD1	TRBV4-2	CASSQGQGENTEAFF	TGTGCCAGCAGCCAAGGACAGGGGGAGAACACTGAAGCTTTCTTT
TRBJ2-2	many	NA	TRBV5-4	CASSGTRGRAGELFF	TGTGCCAGCAGCGGGACACGGGGAAGGGCCGGGGAGCTGTTTTTT
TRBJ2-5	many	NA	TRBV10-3	CAISEYGSKETQYF	TGTGCCATCAGTGAGTATGGATCCAAGGAGACCCAGTACTTC
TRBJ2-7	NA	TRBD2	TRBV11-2	CASSFLAGEGYEQYF	TGTGCCAGCAGCTTCCTAGCGGGAGAAGGCTACGAGCAGTACTTC
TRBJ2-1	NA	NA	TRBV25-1	CASSEYELGSNEQFF	TGTGCCAGCAGTGAATATGAACTAGGGAGCAATGAGCAGTTCTTC
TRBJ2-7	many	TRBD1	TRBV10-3	CAISVGTGGFNEQYF	TGTGCCATCAGTGTTGGGACAGGCGGCTTCAACGAGCAGTACTTC
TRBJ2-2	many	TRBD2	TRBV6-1	CASSEAGGKAGELFF	TGTGCCAGCAGTGAAGCCGGGGGGAAGGCCGGGGAGCTGTTTTTT
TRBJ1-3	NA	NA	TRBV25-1	CASSRDPTRNTIYF	TGTGCCAGCAGCCGGGACCCGACACGGAACACCATATATTTT
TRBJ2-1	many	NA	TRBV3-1	CASSQGFPSENEQFF	TGTGCCAGCAGCCAAGGTTTTCCTAGCGAGAATGAGCAGTTCTTC
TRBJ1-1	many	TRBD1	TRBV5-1	CASSLVEGAFMNTEAFF	TGCGCCAGCAGCTTGGTTGAGGGGGCATTCATGAACACTGAAGCTTTCTTT
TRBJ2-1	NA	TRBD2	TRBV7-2	CASSREGLAGNEQFF	TGTGCCAGCAGCCGGGAGGGACTAGCGGGTAATGAGCAGTTCTTC
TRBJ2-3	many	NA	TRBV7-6	CASSLRGSRRSTDTQYF	TGTGCCAGCAGCTTAAGGGGGTCGCGCCGTAGCACAGATACGCAGTATTTT
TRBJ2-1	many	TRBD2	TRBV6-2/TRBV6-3	CASSLSGRVNNEQFF	TGTGCCAGCAGTCTTAGCGGGAGAGTCAACAATGAACAGTTCTTC
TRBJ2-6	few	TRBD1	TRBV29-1	CSVQLTGSGANVLTF	TGCAGCGTACAATTGACAGGGAGCGGGGCCAACGTCCTGACTTTC
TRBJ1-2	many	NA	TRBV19	CASSITGNYGYTF	TGTGCCAGTAGTATCACAGGGAACTATGGCTACACCTTC
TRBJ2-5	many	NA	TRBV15	CASRLRGVQETQYF	TGTGCCTCCCGACTGAGGGGCGTACAAGAGACCCAGTACTTC
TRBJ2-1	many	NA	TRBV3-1	CASSPAPGISYNEQFF	TGTGCCAGCAGCCCGGCCCCGGGGATATCCTACAATGAGCAGTTCTTC
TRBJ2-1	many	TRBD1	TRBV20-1	CSARPPGTENNEQFF	TGCAGTGCTAGACCACCCGGGACAGAGAACAATGAGCAGTTCTTC
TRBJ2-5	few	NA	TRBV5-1	CASSLGVLTLQETQYF	TGCGCCAGCAGCTTGGGAGTGCTAACCCTCCAAGAGACCCAGTACTTC
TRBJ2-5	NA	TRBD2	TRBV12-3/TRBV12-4	CASSLPSGPETQYF	TGTGCCAGCAGTTTGCCTAGCGGCCCCGAGACCCAGTACTTC
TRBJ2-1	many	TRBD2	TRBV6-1	CASSGPGLAGVNEQFF	TGTGCCAGCAGTGGGCCGGGACTAGCGGGAGTCAATGAGCAGTTCTTC
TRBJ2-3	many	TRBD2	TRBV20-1	CSATTASGILSTDTQYF	TGCAGTGCCACCACGGCTAGCGGGATCTTGAGCACAGATACGCAGTATTTT
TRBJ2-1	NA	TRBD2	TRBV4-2	CASSPGEGRNEQFF	TGTGCCAGCAGCCCGGGGGAGGGCCGGAATGAGCAGTTCTTC
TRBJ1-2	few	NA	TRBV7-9	CASSPPRHLGGYTF	TGTGCCAGCAGCCCCCCAAGACACCTAGGCGGCTACACCTTC
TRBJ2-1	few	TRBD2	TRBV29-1	CSVDRSGRADEQFF	TGCAGCGTTGACCGTAGCGGGAGGGCGGATGAGCAGTTCTTC
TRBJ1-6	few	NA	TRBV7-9	CASSERGSYNSPLHF	TGTGCCAGCAGCGAAAGAGGCTCCTATAATTCACCCCTCCACTTT
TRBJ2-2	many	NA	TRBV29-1	CSGDEGNTGELFF	TGCAGCGGGGATGAAGGGAACACCGGGGAGCTGTTTTTT
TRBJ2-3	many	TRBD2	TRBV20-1	CSARDREAITSTDTQYF	TGCAGTGCTAGAGACCGGGAGGCAATAACTAGCACAGATACGCAGTATTTT
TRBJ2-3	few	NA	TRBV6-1	CASMPLIWGADTQYF	TGTGCCAGCATGCCTCTTATCTGGGGGGCAGATACGCAGTATTTT
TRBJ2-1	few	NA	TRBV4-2	CASSQRTAVYNEQFF	TGTGCCAGCAGCCAACGGACAGCGGTCTACAATGAGCAGTTCTTC
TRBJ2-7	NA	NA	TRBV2	CASSGGKQYF	TGTGCCAGCAGTGGGGGTAAGCAGTACTTC
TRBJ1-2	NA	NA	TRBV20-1	CSARDLDTF	TGCAGTGCTAGAGATTTGGACACCTTC
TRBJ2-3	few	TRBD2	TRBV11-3	CASSLVALAGTDTQYF	TGTGCCAGCAGCTTAGTAGCGCTAGCGGGAACAGATACGCAGTATTTT
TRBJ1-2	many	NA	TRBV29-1	CSVESLGYTF	TGCAGCGTTGAAAGTCTTGGCTACACCTTC
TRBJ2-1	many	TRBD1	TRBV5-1	CASSMDRAAYNEQFF	TGCGCCAGCAGCATGGACAGGGCCGCCTACAATGAGCAGTTCTTC
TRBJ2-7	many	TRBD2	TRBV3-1	CASSPVSGGSYEQYF	TGTGCCAGCAGCCCCGTTAGCGGGGGATCCTACGAGCAGTACTTC
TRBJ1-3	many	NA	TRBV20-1	CSAGHSGNTIYF	TGCAGTGCTGGACACTCTGGAAACACCATATATTTT
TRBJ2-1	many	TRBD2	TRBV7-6	CASSLGGGVYNEQFF	TGTGCCAGCAGCTTGGGCGGGGGGGTCTACAATGAGCAGTTCTTC
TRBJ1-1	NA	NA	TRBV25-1	CASSPSRTVNTEAFF	TGTGCCAGCAGTCCCTCGAGGACGGTGAACACTGAAGCTTTCTTT
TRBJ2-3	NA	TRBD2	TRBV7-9	CASSSLAGWDTQYF	TGTGCCAGCAGCTCACTAGCGGGGTGGGATACGCAGTATTTT
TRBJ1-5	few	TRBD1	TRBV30	CAWEGGGNQPQHF	TGTGCCTGGGAAGGGGGCGGCAATCAGCCCCAGCATTTT
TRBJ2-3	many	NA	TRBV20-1	CSARVLAGITSTDTQYF	TGCAGTGCTAGAGTATTGGCGGGGATAACTAGCACAGATACGCAGTATTTT
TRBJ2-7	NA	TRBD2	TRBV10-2	CVSQAPSSGMRNEQYF	TGCGTCAGCCAGGCCCCTTCTAGCGGGATGAGGAACGAGCAGTACTTC
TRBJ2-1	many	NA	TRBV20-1	CSASIEYNEQFF	TGCAGTGCTAGTATCGAGTACAATGAGCAGTTCTTC
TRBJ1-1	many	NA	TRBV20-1	CSARDAVGAFF	TGCAGTGCTAGAGATGCCGTAGGAGCTTTCTTT
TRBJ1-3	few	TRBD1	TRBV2	CASSGAGTGAGNTIYF	TGTGCCAGCAGTGGAGCTGGGACAGGGGCTGGAAACACCATATATTTT
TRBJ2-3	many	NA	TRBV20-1	CSAGRGAERTDTQYF	TGCAGTGCTGGGAGAGGAGCGGAGAGGACAGATACGCAGTATTTT